The rows below give T cell receptor beta chains drawn from one sample of a study of T cell changes during pregnancy in multiple sclerosis. Here immunoSEQ multiplex PCR was the method, and the copy in TCRdb shows in-frame clones only, minus some. In the table there are about 40,000 clones, approximately 90% of which are singletons. Specimen: CD4+ T cells from peripheral blood mononuclear cells, collected before pregnancy. The source of these receptors is a female donor with multiple sclerosis, enrolled in a pregnancy study. Each CDR3 is given with its conserved first and last residue.

V gene: TRBV9
CDR3 protein: CASSVGGKRGYEQYF

V gene: TRBV7-9
CDR3 protein: CASSLWGGVDNSPLHF

V gene: TRBV7-2
CDR3 protein: CASSLVGGNTQYF

V gene: TRBV4-3
CDR3 protein: CASSQPGGDRGKLFF

V gene: TRBV19
CDR3 protein: CASSYDRWGSPNTEAFF

V gene: TRBV5-1
CDR3 protein: CASSLSRGRTKNIQYF

V gene: TRBV6-1
CDR3 protein: CASRDRVDGYTF

V gene: TRBV4-3
CDR3 protein: CASSQERRGTDTQYF

V gene: TRBV7-9
CDR3 protein: CASSSPAGNTIYF

V gene: TRBV29-1
CDR3 protein: CSVAAGGREQYF

V gene: TRBV7-3
CDR3 protein: CASSYRDRCVELSYGYTF

V gene: TRBV6-1
CDR3 protein: CASRVGGTYEQYF

V gene: TRBV27
CDR3 protein: CASRKLRDRGYEQYF

V gene: TRBV7-9
CDR3 protein: CASGTGLFGYEQYF

V gene: TRBV2
CDR3 protein: CASSEWLAGAAQYF

V gene: TRBV5-1
CDR3 protein: CASSLSGLAGVHEQYF

V gene: TRBV9
CDR3 protein: CASSIDSSGANVLTF

V gene: TRBV6-5
CDR3 protein: CASSYSPGQHEQFF

V gene: TRBV7-2
CDR3 protein: CASSPNTGYEQYF

V gene: TRBV4-1
CDR3 protein: CAFHPLFGFNEQFF

V gene: TRBV7-9
CDR3 protein: CASSPLLRGSNYNEQFF

V gene: TRBV5-1
CDR3 protein: CASSLEGQGPEKLFF

V gene: TRBV5-4
CDR3 protein: CASSFGTDVRGYTF

V gene: TRBV18
CDR3 protein: CASSPLGQGAREQYF

V gene: TRBV5-4
CDR3 protein: CASSLGGRASYEQYF

V gene: TRBV28
CDR3 protein: CASSHRIPGHGELFF

V gene: TRBV6-1
CDR3 protein: CASSAVFGDEQYF

V gene: TRBV10-3
CDR3 protein: CAISGATSVGEQFF

V gene: TRBV5-1
CDR3 protein: CASSPTLGNTIYF

V gene: TRBV11-3
CDR3 protein: CASSLVSTGGCQPQHF

V gene: TRBV18
CDR3 protein: CASSPARTSGRSNEQFF

V gene: TRBV5-1
CDR3 protein: CASSLGQVKNIQYF

V gene: TRBV10-3
CDR3 protein: CAISPGTSGSYNEQFF

V gene: TRBV10-1
CDR3 protein: CASSESGRVRTGELFF

V gene: TRBV5-6
CDR3 protein: CASSRTGYEQYF

V gene: TRBV5-6
CDR3 protein: CASSSGQVREKLFF

V gene: TRBV18
CDR3 protein: CASSPGQGGSGNTIYF